A single sample is the source of the 30 T cell receptor beta chains below, sequenced in a study of T cells expressing NK-cell markers. No DNA is given; TCRdb re-called the 5' RACE reads and lists each CDR3 protein once. The sample holds hundreds of thousands of distinct CDR3 sequences. Material for sequencing was blood T cells: a sorted CD56 or NKG2C T cell subset, CD4+ or CD8+ T cells, or bulk PBMC T cells (not recorded which). The origin of the receptors is a woman between 18 and 70 years old in good health.

This rearrangement joins TRBV4-1 to TRBJ2-2; the D call from TCRdb, TRBD1, cannot be confirmed without DNA. Germline V CDR1 and CDR2: MGHRA, YSYEKL. The CDR3 length is 19 residues. The chain's CDR3 is CASSQDRFGAAANTGELFF.

The chain combines TRBV12-3 or TRBV12-4 with TRBJ2-2; TCRdb picks TRBD2, but there is no DNA to check that call. CDR3 length: 15 residues. The CDR3: CASSLAGGGTGELFF.

CDR3 protein: CASSTGAGGFNEQFF. The chain has TRBV6-2 or TRBV6-3 and TRBJ2-1; the D call of TRBD2 rests on TCRdb alone, since no DNA is present to check it. The CDR3 has 15 amino acids. Germline V gene lookup returns CDR1 MNHEY and CDR2 SVGEGT.

The chain links TRBV29-1 to TRBJ1-3. The CDR3 spans 13 residues. Germline values: CDR1 SQVTM, CDR2 ANQGSEA. The CDR3 here is CSVALNSGNTIYF.

This chain joins TRBV12-3 or TRBV12-4 and TRBJ2-2; TCRdb's D gene call, TRBD1, goes unchecked for lack of DNA. This CDR3 comprises 16 residues. CDR3: CASTLSVARGTGELFF.

The chain couples TRBV12-3 or TRBV12-4 to TRBJ1-2; the TCRdb call, TRBD1, lacks DNA for checking. This CDR3 comprises 14 residues. Here the CDR3 reads CASSRTGRTYGYTF.

The chain joins TRBV5-4 to TRBJ1-1; TCRdb outputs TRBD1, but without DNA this stays unchecked. The germline V gene has CDR1 SGHNT and CDR2 YYREEE (reference sequence). The CDR3 is made up of 14 amino acids. CDR3 sequence reads: CASKRTGENTEAFF. Complete variable domain (other parts from reference TRBV5-4 and TRBJ1-1): ETGVTQSPTHLIKTRGQQVTLRCSSQSGHNTVSWYQQALGQGPQFIFQYYREEENGRGNFPPRFSGLQFPNYSSELNVNALELDDSALYLCASKRTGENTEAFFGQGTRLTVV.

CDR3 amino acids: CASSRTTRPGDEQFF. V usage is TRBV12-3 or TRBV12-4 and J usage is TRBJ2-1; the D call of TRBD2 rests on TCRdb alone, since no DNA is present to check it. CDR3 size: 15 residues.

This chain's CDR3 is CASRLAYNEQFF. The J gene is TRBJ2-1, the V gene TRBV12-3 or TRBV12-4. The length of the CDR3 is 12 residues.

The V gene is TRBV12-3 or TRBV12-4, the J gene TRBJ1-3; TCRdb returns TRBD1, unconfirmable since there is no DNA. The CDR3 length is 16 residues. This CDR3 is CASTPGRRTSGNTIYF.

The rearrangement uses TRBV7-2 and TRBJ2-5; with no DNA, the TCRdb D assignment of TRBD1 cannot be verified. CDR3 length: 13 amino acids. From germline, CDR1 is SGHTA and CDR2 FQGNSA. CDR3 loop: CASSVWDGETQYF.

V usage is TRBV7-9 and J usage is TRBJ1-1; TCRdb's assignment of TRBD1 cannot be checked, as there is no DNA. The CDR3 totals 14 residues. CDR1 SEHNR and CDR2 FQNEAQ come from the germline V gene (reference sequence). The CDR3 here is CASSLPGTVGEAFF.

J is TRBJ1-1 and V is TRBV20-1. CDR3 length: 13 amino acids. CDR1 and CDR2 from the germline V gene are DFQATT and SNEGSKA (reference sequence). The CDR3 spells CSARPMGKNEAFF.

J is TRBJ1-2 and V is TRBV24-1. There are 13 residues in the CDR3. CDR1 and CDR2 from the germline V gene are KGHDR and SFDVKD. The CDR3 sequence: CATSETNYYGYTF.

V usage is TRBV10-3 and J usage is TRBJ2-3. The CDR3 runs to 11 residues. Germline lookup yields CDR1 ENHRY and CDR2 SYGVKD. The CDR3 region is CAISELDTQYF.

The rearrangement joins TRBV6-2 or TRBV6-3 to TRBJ1-2; TCRdb reports TRBD1, a call that lacks DNA to check it against. Per germline, CDR1 MNHEY and CDR2 SVGEGT. The CDR3 contains 13 residues. CDR3 sequence reads: CASSRDRSRGYTF.

The chain recombines TRBV5-4 with TRBJ2-2; the D call from TCRdb, TRBD1, cannot be confirmed without DNA. Per the germline V gene, CDR1 is SGHNT and CDR2 is YYREEE (reference sequence). The CDR3 has 16 residues. CDR3 amino acids: CASSFQDRPQGGELFF.

This sequence joins TRBV28 and TRBJ2-7; TCRdb lists TRBD2, though no DNA is available to test this call. The CDR3 has 15 amino acids. CDR1 is MDHEN, CDR2 SYDVKM, per germline. The CDR3 sequence: CASSWPGTSGYEQYF.

The chain joins TRBV20-1 to TRBJ2-7. This CDR3 contains 15 residues. Germline CDR1 DFQATT, CDR2 SNEGSKA (reference sequence). CDR3 protein: CSARDQRSSSYEQYF.

The chain uses TRBV30 and TRBJ2-1; TCRdb names TRBD1, which stays unverified in the absence of DNA. The germline V gene has CDR1 GTSNPN and CDR2 SVGIG (reference sequence). This CDR3 region has 13 residues. CDR3 protein: CAPGGGSYNEQFF.

J is TRBJ2-5 and V is TRBV18. The CDR3 sequence is 12 residues long. Germline CDR1 and CDR2: KGHSH and LQKENI. The CDR3 loop is CASSPSAETQYF.

The V and J genes are TRBV5-1 and TRBJ2-6; with no DNA, the TCRdb D assignment of TRBD1 cannot be verified. CDR1 is SGHRS, CDR2 YFSETQ, per germline. This CDR3 region has 18 residues. CDR3 amino acids: CASSLFGTAASGANVLTF.

V gene TRBV5-1 combines with J gene TRBJ1-4; lacking DNA, the TRBD1 call made by TCRdb goes unchecked. The V gene's germline CDR1 is SGHRS and CDR2 YFSETQ. The length of the CDR3 is 16 residues. The CDR3 loop is CASSLGDRTTNEKLFF.

This sequence joins TRBV7-2 and TRBJ2-3. This CDR3 has 15 residues. Germline CDR1 reads SGHTA; CDR2 reads FQGNSA. This chain's CDR3 is CASSSASLSTDTQYF.

This chain links TRBV18 with TRBJ2-7; TCRdb names TRBD1, which stays unverified in the absence of DNA. CDR3 length: 17 amino acids. CDR1 and CDR2 from the germline V gene are KGHSH and LQKENI. The CDR3 sequence: CASSHIEWGKGNYEQYF.

J is TRBJ1-2 and V is TRBV30; TCRdb outputs TRBD1, but without DNA this stays unchecked. The germline V gene encodes CDR1 GTSNPN and CDR2 SVGIG (reference sequence). The CDR3 length is 15 residues. CDR3 region: CAWSVRTRPGSGYTF.

V is TRBV20-1 and J is TRBJ2-3; TCRdb calls TRBD2, which cannot be checked without DNA. The CDR3 runs to 15 residues. Germline CDR1 reads DFQATT; CDR2 reads SNEGSKA (reference sequence). The CDR3 loop is CSARQLAGALVTQYF.

This sequence joins TRBV20-1 and TRBJ1-1. This CDR3 has 15 residues. Germline CDR1 reads DFQATT; CDR2 reads SNEGSKA (reference sequence). The CDR3 sequence: CSARDQQGPNTEAFF.

The rearrangement uses TRBV30 and TRBJ1-2. The CDR3 has 13 residues. Germline V gene data show CDR1 as GTSNPN and CDR2 as SVGIG (reference sequence). CDR3 protein: CAWRGQGQYGYTF.

The V and J genes are TRBV7-2 and TRBJ2-2. CDR1 SGHTA and CDR2 FQGNSA come from the germline V gene. The CDR3 consists of 14 residues. The chain's CDR3 is CASSPHGPSGELFF.